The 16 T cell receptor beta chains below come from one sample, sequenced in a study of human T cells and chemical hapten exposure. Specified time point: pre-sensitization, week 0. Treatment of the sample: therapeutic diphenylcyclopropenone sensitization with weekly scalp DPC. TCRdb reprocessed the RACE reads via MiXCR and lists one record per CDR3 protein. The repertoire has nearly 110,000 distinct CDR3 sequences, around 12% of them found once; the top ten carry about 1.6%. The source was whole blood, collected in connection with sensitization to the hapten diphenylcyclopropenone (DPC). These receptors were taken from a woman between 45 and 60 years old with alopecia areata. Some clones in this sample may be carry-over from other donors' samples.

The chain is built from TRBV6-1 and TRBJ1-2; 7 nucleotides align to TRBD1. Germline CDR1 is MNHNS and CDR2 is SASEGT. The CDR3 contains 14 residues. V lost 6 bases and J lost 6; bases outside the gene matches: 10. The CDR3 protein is CASRSDRTFDGYTF. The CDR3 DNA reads TGTGCCAGCAGATCGGACAGGACGTTTGATGGCTACACCTTC.

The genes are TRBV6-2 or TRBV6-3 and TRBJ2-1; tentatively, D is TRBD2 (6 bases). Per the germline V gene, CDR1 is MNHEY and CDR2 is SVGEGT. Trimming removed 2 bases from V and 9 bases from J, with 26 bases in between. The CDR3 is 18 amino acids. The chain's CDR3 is CASSYLPRLVWVIGEQFF. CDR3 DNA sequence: TGTGCCAGCAGTTACCTTCCACGACTAGTATGGGTTATTGGTGAGCAGTTCTTC.

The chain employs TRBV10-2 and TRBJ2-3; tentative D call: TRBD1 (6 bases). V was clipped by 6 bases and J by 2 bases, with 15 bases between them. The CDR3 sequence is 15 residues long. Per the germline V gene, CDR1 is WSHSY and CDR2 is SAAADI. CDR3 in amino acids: CASREQGVVTDTQYF. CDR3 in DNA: TGCGCCAGCAGAGAACAGGGAGTGGTCACAGATACGCAGTATTTT.

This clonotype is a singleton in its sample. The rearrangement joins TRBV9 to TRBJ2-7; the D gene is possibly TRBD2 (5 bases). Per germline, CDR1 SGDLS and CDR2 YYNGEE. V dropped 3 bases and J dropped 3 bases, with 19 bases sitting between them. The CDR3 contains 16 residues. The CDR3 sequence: CASSASTSVSLYEQYF. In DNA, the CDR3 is TGTGCCAGCAGCGCATCTACTAGTGTGAGTCTCTACGAGCAGTACTTC. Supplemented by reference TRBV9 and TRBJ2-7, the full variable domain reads DSGVTQTPKHLITATGQRVTLRCSPRSGDLSVYWYQQSLDQGLQFLIQYYNGEERAKGNILERFSAQQFPDLHSELNLSSLELGDSALYFCASSASTSVSLYEQYFGPGTRLTVT.

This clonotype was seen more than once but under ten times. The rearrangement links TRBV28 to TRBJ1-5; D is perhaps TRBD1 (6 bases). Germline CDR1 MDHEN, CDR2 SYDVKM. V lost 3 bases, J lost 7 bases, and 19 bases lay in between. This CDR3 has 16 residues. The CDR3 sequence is CASSLGGGGWPQPQHF. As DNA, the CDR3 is TGTGCCAGCAGTTTGGGGGGTGGGGGCTGGCCGCAGCCCCAGCATTTT.

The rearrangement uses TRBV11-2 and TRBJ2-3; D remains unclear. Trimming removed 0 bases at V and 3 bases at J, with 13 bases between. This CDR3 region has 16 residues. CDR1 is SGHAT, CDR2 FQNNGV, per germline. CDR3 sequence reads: CASSLDRPRVTDTQYF. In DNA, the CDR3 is TGTGCCAGCAGCTTAGATCGTCCAAGGGTAACAGATACGCAGTATTTT.

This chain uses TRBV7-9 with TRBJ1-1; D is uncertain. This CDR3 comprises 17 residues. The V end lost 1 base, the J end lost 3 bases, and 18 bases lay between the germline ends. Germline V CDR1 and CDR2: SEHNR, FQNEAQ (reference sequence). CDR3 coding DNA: TGTGCCAGCAGCTTAGGTTGGCCATACAAAAAGGACACTGAAGCTTTCTTT. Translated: CASSLGWPYKKDTEAFF.

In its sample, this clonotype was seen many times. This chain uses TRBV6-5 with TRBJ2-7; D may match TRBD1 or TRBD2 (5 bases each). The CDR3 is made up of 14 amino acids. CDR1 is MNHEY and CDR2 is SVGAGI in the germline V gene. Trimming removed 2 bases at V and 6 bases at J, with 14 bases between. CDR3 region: CASSYPGTPGEQYF. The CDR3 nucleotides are TGTGCCAGCAGTTACCCTGGGACCCCGGGCGAGCAGTACTTC.

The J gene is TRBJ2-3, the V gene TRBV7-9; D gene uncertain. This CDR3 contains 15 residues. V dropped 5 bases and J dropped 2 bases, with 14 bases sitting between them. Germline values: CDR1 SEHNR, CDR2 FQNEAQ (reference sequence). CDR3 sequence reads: CASSHRLPHTDTQYF. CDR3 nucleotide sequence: TGTGCCAGCAGCCATCGGCTCCCTCACACAGATACGCAGTATTTT.

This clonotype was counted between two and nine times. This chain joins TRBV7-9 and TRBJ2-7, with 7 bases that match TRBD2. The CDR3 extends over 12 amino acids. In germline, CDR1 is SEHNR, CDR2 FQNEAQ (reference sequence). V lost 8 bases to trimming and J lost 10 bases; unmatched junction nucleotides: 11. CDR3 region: CASSGGGFDQYF. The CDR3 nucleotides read TGTGCCAGCTCGGGCGGGGGATTTGATCAGTACTTC.

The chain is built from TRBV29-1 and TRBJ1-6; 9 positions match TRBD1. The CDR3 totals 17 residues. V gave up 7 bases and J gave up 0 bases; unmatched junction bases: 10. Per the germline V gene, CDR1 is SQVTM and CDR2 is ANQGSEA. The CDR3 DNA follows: TGCAGCGGGACAGGGGCAACGGTAGGCTCCTATAATTCACCCCTCCACTTT. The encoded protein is CSGTGATVGSYNSPLHF.

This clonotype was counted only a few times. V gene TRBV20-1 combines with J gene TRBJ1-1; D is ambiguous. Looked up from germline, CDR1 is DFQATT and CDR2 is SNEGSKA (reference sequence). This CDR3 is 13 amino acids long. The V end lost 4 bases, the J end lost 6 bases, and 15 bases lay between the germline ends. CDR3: CSAIRAGGSEAFF. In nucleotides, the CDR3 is TGCAGTGCTATTAGGGCAGGAGGGTCTGAAGCTTTCTTT.

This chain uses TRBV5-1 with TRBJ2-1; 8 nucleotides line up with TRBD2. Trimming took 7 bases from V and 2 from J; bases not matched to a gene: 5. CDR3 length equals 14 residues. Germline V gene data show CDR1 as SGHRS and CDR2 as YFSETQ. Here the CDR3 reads CASHPGGAYNEQFF. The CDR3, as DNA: TGCGCCAGCCACCCCGGGGGGGCCTACAATGAGCAGTTCTTC.

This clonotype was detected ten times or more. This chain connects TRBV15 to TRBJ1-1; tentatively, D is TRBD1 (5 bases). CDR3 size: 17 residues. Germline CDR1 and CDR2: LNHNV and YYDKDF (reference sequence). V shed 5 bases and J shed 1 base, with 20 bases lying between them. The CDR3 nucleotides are TGTGCCACCAGCGCTTCGGGAGCGGCAGGGAGGAACACTGAAGCTTTCTTT. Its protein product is CATSASGAAGRNTEAFF.

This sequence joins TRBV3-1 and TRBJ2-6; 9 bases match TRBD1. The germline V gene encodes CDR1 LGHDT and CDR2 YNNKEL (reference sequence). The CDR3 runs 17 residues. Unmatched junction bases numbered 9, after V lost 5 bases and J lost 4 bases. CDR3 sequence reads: CASSRTGVVEGANVLTF. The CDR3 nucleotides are TGTGCCAGCAGCAGGACAGGGGTTGTTGAGGGGGCCAACGTCCTGACTTTC.

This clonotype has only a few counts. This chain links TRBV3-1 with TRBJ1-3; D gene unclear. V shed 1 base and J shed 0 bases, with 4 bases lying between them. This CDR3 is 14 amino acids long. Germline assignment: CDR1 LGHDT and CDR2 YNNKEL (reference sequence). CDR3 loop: CASSQVYSGNTIYF. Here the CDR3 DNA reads TGTGCCAGCAGCCAAGTCTACTCTGGAAACACCATATATTTT.